This T cell receptor (beta chain) was recorded in a study of T cell responses to AZD1222 COVID-19 vaccine (dated by TCRdb to about 2021). In terms of the full investigation: AZD1222 recipients with second doses at about 4 weeks or about 12 weeks were pooled, because spike-specific TCR depth and breadth did not differ between schedules. A total of approximately 230 trial participants underwent TCR sequencing, of whom 200 to 220 received two doses of AZD1222 and about 25 received two doses of the MenACWY control vaccine. Trial participants were enrolled by age into subgroups of 18-55, 56-69 and 70-plus years, and around 150, 28 and 57 TCR-sequenced participants, respectively, were included in these subgroups.

CDR1 and CDR2 are drawn from the germline V gene (reference sequence): SEHNR, FQNEAQ. Inclusive of the bounding cysteine and phenylalanine, the CDR3 is 15 residues long. Solely the CDR3 DNA is kept, with 45 bases framed from the first base. V lost 0 bases and J lost 3 bases; the stretch between them is 11 bases long. The CDR3 regions of human TCRbeta chains were analyzed by immunosequencing. The authors processed their data as follows. TCRs in the repertoires were compared against a reference library of SARS-CoV-2-specific TCRs that had been generated with the MIRA antigen-specificity platform. Breadth was defined as the fraction of unique TCRs that were SARS-CoV-2-associated. Depth was defined as the fraction of total T cells that were SARS-CoV-2-associated. Using the MIRA data, each spike-specific TCR was assigned both to the spike region to which the TCR was reactive and to a CD4 or CD8 class. Log10-transformed breadth and depth values were compared by one-way ANOVA with Sidak's multiple comparisons tests. In TCRdb, the immuneACCESS table is reduced to in-frame sequences with V and J assigned. These tables do not hold every clone; where another copy was compared, an unresolved V gene accounts for under half, and the others remain unexplained. That table supplies the V and J calls and clone size; D and trimming were determined from the DNA. The sample table contains 100,000 to 150,000 clones; only one count was recorded for less than 95% of them. Roughly 7.2% of the sample is in the top ten clones.

The time point tag for this specimen amounts to: baseline before first vaccination. The vaccinee samples were drawn from two UK trials, COV001 and COV002, one of which was a single-blind randomized controlled phase 2/3 trial testing AZD1222 (ChAdOx1 nCoV-19) in healthy adults. Trial participant PBMC samples were collected at day 0 and day 28 after the second dose for TCRbeta chain sequencing. Comment on this clone: Its cognate antigen has yet to be identified. No base quality values were provided; no much bigger clone lies one nucleotide off.

Overall study outcomes, separate from this receptor: No day 14 peak-response samples were available, so repertoires were characterized only after the peak T cell response. Conclusions about previously exposed vaccinees were limited because only a handful of AZD1222 recipients were SARS-CoV-2 seropositive at baseline. In the small 56-69-year group, the increase in depth fell short of significance, most likely because of low power. Reportedly, close to half of the unique spike-specific TCRs recognized epitopes lying outside the regions that are mutated in the B.1.351 and B.1.1.7 variants. A significant rise in spike-specific TCR breadth and depth was observed after two AZD1222 doses relative to day 0 and relative to MenACWY recipients. Participants were mostly white British, with more females than males. The authors suggested clonal diversity may have been underestimated. Vaccine-associated CD4 TCRs spanned the whole spike protein, with dominant responses in regions 160-218 and 743-854.

The chain links TRBV7-9 with TRBJ1-1; no confident D gene assignment can be made. The clonotype originates from an adult in good health. Source: peripheral blood, taken on day 0 of AZD1222 vaccination. The CDR3 has the sequence CASSLAPLGYTEAFF. DNA sequence: TGTGCCAGCAGCTTAGCCCCCCTAGGTTACACTGAAGCTTTCTTT.